These 18 T cell receptor beta chains share one sample of origin, sequenced in a study of T cells in localized non-small cell lung cancer. Using immunoSEQ multiplex PCR, the repertoire was profiled, and TCRdb retains in-frame clones only, with some absent. This table holds roughly 35,000 clones, roughly 86% found once. The material sequenced was peripheral blood, taken before any cancer treatment. These receptors were taken from a woman between 35 and 75 years old with stage I lung adenocarcinoma.

The chain couples TRBV14 to TRBJ2-3; tentative D call: TRBD2 (7 bases). Germline values: CDR1 SGHDN, CDR2 FVKESK. Trimming left V 1 base short and J 0 bases short, with 11 bases between. This CDR3 spans 16 amino acids. CDR3 region: CASSQVGGPSTDTQYF. For the CDR3, the DNA is TGTGCCAGCAGCCAAGTGGGGGGGCCGAGCACAGATACGCAGTATTTT.

The rearrangement joins TRBV5-1 to TRBJ2-3, with TRBD2 matching 10 bases. CDR3 length: 20 residues. V lost 1 base to trimming and J lost 0 bases; unmatched junction nucleotides: 14. CDR1 SGHRS and CDR2 YFSETQ come from the germline V gene. The CDR3: CASSLKSLVAGGSSTDTQYF. The CDR3 DNA follows: TGCGCCAGCAGCTTGAAGTCGTTGGTAGCGGGGGGATCTAGCACAGATACGCAGTATTTT. Full variable domain (outside the CDR3, taken from reference TRBV5-1 and TRBJ2-3): KAGVTQTPRYLIKTRGQQVTLSCSPISGHRSVSWYQQTPGQGLQFLFEYFSETQRNKGNFPGRFSGRQFSNSRSEMNVSTLELGDSALYLCASSLKSLVAGGSSTDTQYFGPGTRLTVL.

This clone was recorded only once. The J gene is TRBJ1-4, the V gene TRBV7-9, with TRBD1 matching over 8 bases. The CDR3 consists of 15 residues. Germline CDR1 and CDR2: SEHNR and FQNEAQ (reference sequence). Trimming cost V 2 bases and J 8 bases; bases outside gene matches: 7. The CDR3 DNA reads as TGTGCCAGCAGCTTACCGACAGGGGCGGGCGAAAAACTGTTTTTT. Translation gives CASSLPTGAGEKLFF.

This chain connects TRBV10-1 to TRBJ1-1, with D uncertain. V gave up 3 bases and J gave up 6 bases, with 5 bases separating them. The CDR3 spans 11 residues. Per the germline V gene, CDR1 is WNHNN and CDR2 is SYGVQD (reference sequence). The CDR3 loop reads CASSDGAEAFF. CDR3 bases: TGCGCCAGCAGTGATGGGGCTGAAGCTTTCTTT.

The chain employs TRBV5-1 and TRBJ2-1, with 9 nucleotides matching TRBD1. The CDR3 spans 15 residues. V lost 4 bases and J lost 8; bases outside the gene matches: 10. Per the germline V gene, CDR1 is SGHRS and CDR2 is YFSETQ. CDR3 residues: CASSDSGQGFHEQFF. Here the CDR3 DNA reads TGCGCCAGCAGCGACTCGGGACAGGGCTTCCATGAGCAGTTCTTC.

The table lists this clone with a count of one. V gene TRBV10-3 combines with J gene TRBJ1-1; D may be TRBD1 (6 bases). CDR3 length: 15 residues. Between the trimmed V and J ends, which lost 0 bases and 3 bases, there was a span of 11 bases. The germline V gene has CDR1 ENHRY and CDR2 SYGVKD. The CDR3 nucleotides are TGTGCCATCAGTGAGTCTCAGGGGCCCTACACTGAAGCTTTCTTT. Its translation: CAISESQGPYTEAFF.

V is TRBV6-1 and J is TRBJ2-7; perhaps TRBD1 as D (6 bases). There are 14 residues in the CDR3. Germline V gene sequence: CDR1 MNHNS, CDR2 SASEGT. The V end was cut by 7 bases, the J end by 1 base, with 14 bases between. Written as DNA, the CDR3 is TGTGCCAGCACCCTGCGAGGGGGATCCTACGAGCAGTACTTC. Its protein is CASTLRGGSYEQYF.

This chain joins TRBV4-3 and TRBJ2-7; D gene ambiguous. V lost 4 bases to trimming and J lost 0 bases, with 13 bases between them. The CDR3 runs 15 residues. CDR1 is LGHNA, CDR2 YSLEER, per germline. The CDR3 is CASSPGGESSYEQYF. DNA for the CDR3: TGCGCCAGCAGCCCTGGTGGTGAAAGCTCCTACGAGCAGTACTTC.

This clone was found once. In nucleotides, the CDR3 is TGTGCCAGCAGCTTAGGGACAGGCGGGGACACTGAAGCTTTCTTT. Translation: CASSLGTGGDTEAFF. The rearrangement joins TRBV7-9 to TRBJ1-1; TRBD1 aligns across 7 bases. Germline V CDR1 and CDR2: SEHNR, FQNEAQ (reference sequence). V shed 1 base and J 3 bases; nucleotides not matched to a gene: 5. The CDR3 is 15 amino acids.

This chain connects TRBV11-3 to TRBJ2-3; a possible D gene is TRBD2 (7 bases). There are 16 residues in the CDR3. Germline CDR1 reads SGHNT; CDR2 reads YENEEA. Trimming cost V 2 bases and J 3 bases, with 15 bases left between them. CDR3 in DNA: TGTGCCAGCAGCTTATTTCGGGGGGCGGCGACAGATACGCAGTATTTT. It is translated as CASSLFRGAATDTQYF.

The chain uses TRBV7-9 and TRBJ1-1, with D perhaps TRBD1 (6 bases). The CDR3 consists of 14 residues. The V end was cut by 0 bases, the J end by 5 bases, with 10 bases between. CDR1 SEHNR and CDR2 FQNEAQ come from the germline V gene (reference sequence). DNA for the CDR3: TGTGCCAGCAGCTTAGCCTACAGGGCTACTGAAGCTTTCTTT. Translated, it gives CASSLAYRATEAFF. The whole variable domain, remainder taken from reference TRBV7-9 and TRBJ1-1, is DTGVSQNPRHKITKRGQNVTFRCDPISEHNRLYWYRQTLGQGPEFLTYFQNEAQLEKSRLLSDRFSAERPKGSFSTLEIQRTEQGDSAMYLCASSLAYRATEAFFGQGTRLTVV.

Here the CDR3 reads CASSPGSSRELFF. In nucleotides, the CDR3 is TGTGCCAGCTCACCAGGCAGTTCCAGGGAGCTGTTTTTT. V gene TRBV18 combines with J gene TRBJ2-2; D uncertain. Trimming left V 2 bases short and J 9 bases short, with 10 bases between. The CDR3 totals 13 residues. CDR1 KGHSH and CDR2 LQKENI come from the germline V gene.

The chain uses TRBV19 and TRBJ2-7, with 8 bases aligning to TRBD1. From germline, CDR1 is LNHDA and CDR2 SQIVND (reference sequence). The CDR3 spans 13 residues. J was trimmed by 3 bases and V by 8 bases; bases with no gene match: 6. The CDR3: CASQGAKYYEQYF. For the CDR3, the DNA is TGTGCCAGTCAGGGGGCAAAATACTACGAGCAGTACTTC.

CDR3 DNA sequence: TGTGCCAGCAGCCTACTCGTAGGAGGTAACAGGTACACAGATACGCAGTATTTT. Translated: CASSLLVGGNRYTDTQYF. The chain combines TRBV5-8 with TRBJ2-3, with D perhaps being TRBD1 or TRBD2 (5 bases each). Germline values: CDR1 SGHTS, CDR2 YDEGEE. V was clipped by 4 bases and J by 2 bases, with 23 bases between them. The CDR3 extends over 18 amino acids.

Concerning this clone: This CDR3 is missing its conserved last phenylalanine or tryptophan, likely due to a read error. J is TRBJ2-7 and V is TRBV6-5, with 8 bases identical to TRBD2. Trimming took 4 bases from V and 7 from J; bases not matched to a gene: 6. CDR1 MNHEY and CDR2 SVGAGI come from the germline V gene. The CDR3 contains 13 residues. DNA of the CDR3: TGTGCCAGCAGTTTCACACCGGGGGGGGAGCAGTACCTC. Amino acid sequence: CASSFTPGGEQYL.

The chain uses TRBV6-6 and TRBJ1-4, with 9 bases lining up with TRBD1. CDR3 size: 14 residues. CDR1 and CDR2 from the germline V gene are MNHNY and SVGAGI (reference sequence). The V gene end was trimmed by 6 bases and the J gene end by 7 bases; junction bases not matched to a gene: 6. This chain's CDR3 is CASRLQGAVEKLFF. In DNA, the CDR3 is TGTGCCAGCAGATTACAGGGGGCAGTTGAAAAACTGTTTTTT.

This chain's CDR3 is CASSQQGRDEQFF. DNA for the CDR3: TGTGCCAGTAGTCAACAGGGCCGGGATGAGCAGTTCTTC. This chain uses TRBV19 with TRBJ2-1; a weak D match, TRBD1 (6 bases). This CDR3 has 13 amino acids. Germline V lookup: CDR1 LNHDA, CDR2 SQIVND (reference sequence). Trimming removed 5 bases from V and 8 bases from J, with 13 bases in between. The full variable domain, in which reference TRBV19 and TRBJ2-1 provide the parts outside the CDR3, is DGGITQSPKYLFRKEGQNVTLSCEQNLNHDAMYWYRQDPGQGLRLIYYSQIVNDFQKGDIAEGYSVSREKKESFPLTVTSAQKNPTAFYLCASSQQGRDEQFFGPGTRLTVL.

The chain employs TRBV6-1 and TRBJ1-1; no firm D call. This CDR3 comprises 11 residues. Germline CDR1 MNHNS, CDR2 SASEGT. Between the trimmed V and J ends, which lost 0 bases and 9 bases, there was a span of 5 bases. In DNA form, the CDR3 reads TGTGCCAGCAGTGAAGCGCTTCAAGCTTTCTTT. Residues: CASSEALQAFF.